This TCR beta chain was captured by sequencing in a study of T cell responses to AZD1222 COVID-19 vaccine. Data came from immunoSEQ multiplex PCR; TCRdb stores just in-frame clones and leaves some out. The sample holds some 100,000 clones, around 90% seen once. The source is an adult in good health. The sample in question was peripheral blood, obtained on day 0 of AZD1222 vaccination.

The CDR3 is CASSMGQTRVDTQYF. DNA for the CDR3: TGTGCCAGCAGCATGGGTCAAACCAGGGTAGATACGCAGTATTTT. The rearrangement links TRBV21-1 to TRBJ2-3; the table calls TRBD1, which could not be checked here. TRBV21-1 has pseudogene status. The CDR3 extends over 15 amino acids.